This entry lists 11 T cell receptor beta chains sequenced from one sample in a study of blood T cell repertoires in COVID-19. Generated by immunoSEQ multiplex PCR, the TCRdb table keeps only in-frame clones and is missing some. Seen here are approximately 260,000 clones, about 85% observed once, and the top ten hold 5% to 7.5%. Sequenced input: PBMCs or T cells enriched from blood (not recorded which). These receptors originate from a woman aged 45 to 65 who had been exposed to COVID-19.

The chain has TRBV19 and TRBJ1-5; a possible D gene is TRBD1 (5 bases). Germline V gives CDR1 LNHDA, CDR2 SQIVND (reference sequence). The CDR3 consists of 14 residues. The V gene lost 3 bases and the J gene lost 7 bases, with 13 bases spanning the gap. CDR3 amino acids: CASSIYGTGQPQHF. The CDR3 nucleotides are TGTGCCAGTAGTATCTATGGGACTGGCCAGCCCCAGCATTTT.

The CDR3 sequence is CASSEISLGTGELFF. CDR3 bases: TGCGCCAGCAGTGAAATTAGCCTTGGGACCGGGGAGCTGTTTTTT. The V and J genes are TRBV10-2 and TRBJ2-2, with D unclear. V was clipped by 3 bases and J by 5 bases, with 13 bases between them. The CDR3 runs to 15 residues. Germline CDR1 is WSHSY and CDR2 is SAAADI.

This clone has a single count. J is TRBJ2-3 and V is TRBV19; unclear D gene. The CDR3 is 13 residues long. From germline, CDR1 is LNHDA and CDR2 SQIVND (reference sequence). V lost 4 bases, J lost 0 bases, and 5 bases lay in between. CDR3 in amino acids: CASSTLSTDTQYF. The CDR3 DNA follows: TGTGCCAGTAGTACGTTGAGCACAGATACGCAGTATTTT.

The V and J genes are TRBV30 and TRBJ1-5; D perhaps matches TRBD1 (6 bases). The ends were cut back, 3 bases at V and 7 bases at J, with 13 bases in the middle. This CDR3 spans 13 amino acids. Germline CDR1 is GTSNPN and CDR2 is SVGIG (reference sequence). This CDR3 is CAWSGQLDQPQHF. CDR3 coding DNA: TGTGCCTGGAGCGGACAGTTGGACCAGCCCCAGCATTTT.

This rearrangement joins TRBV24-1 to TRBJ1-2; D gene ambiguous. V lost 3 bases, J lost 7 bases, and 20 bases lay in between. The CDR3 consists of 16 residues. Germline assignment: CDR1 KGHDR and CDR2 SFDVKD. The CDR3 spells CATSDVHQEQSTGYTF. The CDR3 bases are TGTGCCACCAGTGATGTCCATCAGGAACAGTCGACTGGCTACACCTTC.

The V and J genes are TRBV5-1 and TRBJ2-3; 12 bases are a match to TRBD1. The CDR3 totals 16 residues. Germline CDR1 SGHRS, CDR2 YFSETQ. The V gene end was trimmed by 0 bases and the J gene end by 3 bases; junction bases not matched to a gene: 2. CDR3 DNA sequence: TGCGCCAGCAGCTTGGAGGGACAGGGGGCGACAGATACGCAGTATTTT. Translation: CASSLEGQGATDTQYF.

This clone was detected only once. The chain joins TRBV11-3 to TRBJ1-3, with no clear D. From germline, CDR1 is SGHNT and CDR2 YENEEA. This CDR3 region has 12 residues. V was pared by 5 bases and J by 3 bases, with 5 bases between. CDR3 sequence reads: CASSINGNTIYF. CDR3 nucleotide sequence: TGTGCCAGCAGCATAAATGGAAACACCATATATTTT.

The chain uses TRBV30 and TRBJ2-2, with D maybe TRBD2 (5 bases). Germline V CDR1 and CDR2: GTSNPN, SVGIG (reference sequence). CDR3 size: 15 residues. V lost 0 bases and J lost 5, with 13 bases in between. CDR3 sequence reads: CAWSVSGAITGELFF. The CDR3 DNA reads as TGTGCCTGGAGTGTAAGCGGAGCGATTACCGGGGAGCTGTTTTTT.

J is TRBJ1-3 and V is TRBV18, with D uncertain. Per the germline V gene, CDR1 is KGHSH and CDR2 is LQKENI. Trimming took 2 bases from V and 0 from J, leaving 5 bases between them. The CDR3 has 14 amino acids. The CDR3 DNA reads TGTGCCAGCTCACCAGAGTACTCTGGAAACACCATATATTTT. Amino acid sequence: CASSPEYSGNTIYF. Full variable domain (remainder filled in from reference TRBV18 and TRBJ1-3): NAGVMQNPRHLVRRRGQEARLRCSPMKGHSHVYWYRQLPEEGLKFMVYLQKENIIDESGMPKERFSAEFPKEGPSILRIQQVVRGDSAAYFCASSPEYSGNTIYFGEGSWLTVV.

This clone was seen only a few times. The rearrangement uses TRBV15 and TRBJ2-1; 8 nucleotides align to TRBD2. There are 13 residues in the CDR3. Germline CDR1 is LNHNV and CDR2 is YYDKDF (reference sequence). Trimming took 6 bases from V and 8 from J; bases not matched to a gene: 6. Here the CDR3 DNA reads TGTGCCACCAGGAGCGGGGGTTTGGATGAGCAGTTCTTC. This encodes CATRSGGLDEQFF. Filled out from reference TRBV15 and TRBJ2-1, the complete variable domain reads DAMVIQNPRYQVTQFGKPVTLSCSQTLNHNVMYWYQQKSSQAPKLLFHYYDKDFNNEADTPDNFQSRRPNTSFCFLDIRSPGLGDTAMYLCATRSGGLDEQFFGPGTRLTVL.

This sequence joins TRBV7-9 and TRBJ1-1, with TRBD1 identical over 8 bases. Germline V lookup: CDR1 SEHNR, CDR2 FQNEAQ (reference sequence). The CDR3 extends over 15 amino acids. Unmatched junction bases numbered 10, after V lost 5 bases and J lost 5 bases. The CDR3 sequence is CASSQGRGRETEAFF. The DNA of the CDR3 is TGTGCCAGCAGCCAAGGCAGGGGGCGGGAAACTGAAGCTTTCTTT.